This T cell receptor beta chain was sequenced in a study of blood T cells in healthy people across ages. This CDR3 has 12 amino acids. V was trimmed by 7 bases and J by 10 bases, leaving 13 bases between them. This clonotype was observed a handful of times. Its antigen is not identified. General study findings and limits: For the donors, CMV status was unknown and possibly confounded expanded clonotype changes.

The use of a sample-barcoded 5' primer and a J-beta primer mix characterized a second PCR of roughly 7 to 11 cycles. TCRdb reanalysed the 5' RACE reads using MiXCR and keeps one entry per CDR3 protein. This sample has approximately 760,000 distinct CDR3 sequences, with around 25% found just once. The data also belong to a second study, concerning T cells of mothers and their children. That source notes: There was no detection of any persistent microchimeric T cell clones.

The material sequenced was blood. The clonotype was recovered from a boy between 5 and 17 years old in good health. V gene TRBV12-3 or TRBV12-4 combines with J gene TRBJ1-4; D perhaps matches TRBD1 (6 bases). CDR3 sequence reads: CASTYGGGKLFF. Written as DNA, the CDR3 is TGTGCCAGCACCTACGGAGGGGGAAAACTGTTTTTT.